This T cell receptor beta chain was identified during a study of technical replicates of blood from a few donors. The V gene lost 7 bases and the J gene lost 11 bases, with 17 bases spanning the gap. This CDR3 contains 11 residues. Germline lookup yields CDR1 SQVTM and CDR2 ANQGSEA. Some clones are missing from TCRdb's copy, which holds only in-frame ones; the method was immunoSEQ multiplex PCR. The sample consists of roughly 79,000 clones, over 95% of them appearing once. This clone was seen a handful of times. Source material: T cells isolated from PBMCs. The receptor was derived from a human donor in good health. The V and J genes are TRBV29-1 and TRBJ1-1; the D is unclear. For the CDR3, the DNA is TGCAGCGGGGGAGAGGGTTGGGATGCTTTCTTT. As protein: CSGGEGWDAFF.